Listed below are T cell receptor beta chains from one sample, sequenced in a study of CD8+ T cells in alopecia areata. Data came from immunoSEQ multiplex PCR; TCRdb stores just in-frame clones and leaves some out. The table lists hundreds of thousands of clones, about 60% of them singletons. This specimen was CD4+ T cells sorted from blood, taken around week 52, from a patient treated with tofacitinib. These TCRs come from a human donor with alopecia areata. Each CDR3 is given with its conserved first and last residue. Each record gives: J gene, clone size, V gene, D gene, CDR3 DNA, CDR3 protein. D genes are given only for firm matches. Clone size is stated in some rows and not others, as once, few, many or a class when expanded.

TRBJ2-7 | few | TRBV29-1 | NA | TGCAGCGTTGATCGGGGGCCCTACGAGCAGTACTTC | CSVDRGPYEQYF
TRBJ1-2 | NA | TRBV6-6 | NA | TGTGCCAGCAGTTACTCGGTTGATGGCTACACCTTC | CASSYSVDGYTF
TRBJ2-4 | NA | TRBV2 | NA | TGTGCCAGCACCACTGAAGGGCCCCAACAGTACTTC | CASTTEGPQQYF
TRBJ2-1 | NA | TRBV7-3 | NA | TGTGCCAGCAGCTCTGGGACTCCCCCCAATGAGCAGTTCTTC | CASSSGTPPNEQFF
TRBJ2-3 | NA | TRBV19 | TRBD2 | TGTGCCAGTACCGACAGCGGGGGAGGCACAGATACGCAGTATTTT | CASTDSGGGTDTQYF
TRBJ1-1 | NA | TRBV6-5 | NA | TGTGCCAGCAGTTTCTTTCGGGGGAACACTGAAGCTTTCTTT | CASSFFRGNTEAFF
TRBJ2-3 | NA | TRBV4-1 | NA | TGCGCCAGCAGCCCCGCTGGATCAGATACGCAGTATTTT | CASSPAGSDTQYF
TRBJ1-1 | NA | TRBV7-2 | NA | TGTGCCAGCAGCTCGGGACCGCTAAACACTGAAGCTTTCTTT | CASSSGPLNTEAFF
TRBJ2-3 | NA | TRBV29-1 | TRBD1 | TGCAGCGTCCACAGGGGGGCCGATACGCAGTATTTT | CSVHRGADTQYF
TRBJ1-1 | NA | TRBV9 | NA | TGTGCCAGCAGCGCCAGGGGTTCTGAAGCTTTCTTT | CASSARGSEAFF